These T cell receptor beta chains were read from a single sample in a study of CD8+ T cells in alopecia areata. Profiled with immunoSEQ multiplex PCR; TCRdb holds only in-frame clones, not every one. The sample records some 200,000 clones, 50% to 70% being singletons. Sequencing used CD4+ T cells sorted from blood, obtained at week 4, from a patient treated with tofacitinib. The receptors were gathered from a human donor with alopecia areata. CDR3s include the opening cysteine and the closing phenylalanine or tryptophan. The D gene is left open where the match is weak. Only part of the rows carry a size: once, few, many, or a class if the clone is expanded.

V: TRBV7-3; J: TRBJ2-7; size: few; D: NA; CDR3: CASSLNPGNSYEQYF; DNA: TGTGCCAGCAGCTTAAACCCGGGAAACTCCTACGAGCAGTACTTC
V: TRBV5-1; J: TRBJ2-3; size: NA; D: NA; CDR3: CASMLGSTDTQYF; DNA: TGCGCCAGCATGCTTGGTAGCACAGATACGCAGTATTTT
V: TRBV2; J: TRBJ2-6; size: few; D: TRBD1; CDR3: CASSQGAGANVLTF; DNA: TGTGCCAGCAGCCAGGGGGCTGGGGCCAACGTCCTGACTTTC
V: TRBV7-3; J: TRBJ2-5; size: NA; D: NA; CDR3: CASSFSSGKTQYF; DNA: TGTGCCAGCAGCTTCAGTTCAGGGAAGACCCAGTACTTC
V: TRBV29-1; J: TRBJ1-5; size: NA; D: NA; CDR3: CSVLPRGEENQPQHF; DNA: TGCAGCGTTCTACCCAGGGGTGAGGAGAATCAGCCCCAGCATTTT
V: TRBV25-1; J: TRBJ1-2; size: NA; D: NA; CDR3: CASSDPTGDYGYTF; DNA: TGTGCCAGCAGTGACCCTACCGGAGACTATGGCTACACCTTC
V: TRBV29-1; J: TRBJ1-2; size: NA; D: NA; CDR3: CSVGKANYGYTF; DNA: TGCAGCGTGGGGAAAGCTAACTATGGCTACACCTTC
V: TRBV5-1; J: TRBJ2-7; size: medium-sized; D: TRBD2; CDR3: CASSLDPGGAEQYF; DNA: TGCGCCAGCAGCTTGGACCCCGGGGGGGCCGAGCAGTACTTC
V: TRBV5-1; J: TRBJ2-7; size: NA; D: NA; CDR3: CASSLGIEQYF; DNA: TGCGCCAGCAGCCTCGGAATTGAGCAGTACTTC
V: TRBV7-2; J: TRBJ1-1; size: NA; D: NA; CDR3: CASRETATGEAFF; DNA: TGTGCCAGCAGGGAAACCGCGACAGGAGAAGCTTTCTTT
V: TRBV12-5; J: TRBJ1-1; size: few; D: NA; CDR3: CASGLVKRSNTEAFF; DNA: TGTGCTAGTGGTTTGGTCAAAAGGTCGAACACTGAAGCTTTCTTT
V: TRBV4-3; J: TRBJ2-7; size: NA; D: NA; CDR3: CASSQELQVTYEQYF; DNA: TGCGCCAGCAGCCAAGAACTACAGGTCACCTACGAGCAGTACTTC
V: TRBV7-2; J: TRBJ2-2; size: NA; D: NA; CDR3: CASSPGPPSTGELFF; DNA: TGTGCCAGCAGCCCCGGACCCCCGTCTACCGGGGAGCTGTTTTTT
V: TRBV25-1; J: TRBJ2-7; size: NA; D: NA; CDR3: CASSGAGGPYEQYF; DNA: TGTGCCAGCAGTGGCGCCGGGGGACCCTACGAGCAGTACTTC
V: TRBV29-1; J: TRBJ1-1; size: NA; D: TRBD1; CDR3: CSVEPGGGEAFF; DNA: TGCAGCGTTGAGCCAGGGGGCGGTGAAGCTTTCTTT
V: TRBV2; J: TRBJ1-5; size: NA; D: NA; CDR3: CASSRDGRRGEPQHF; DNA: TGTGCCAGCAGCCGTGACGGTAGGCGAGGTGAGCCCCAGCATTTT
V: TRBV19; J: TRBJ2-2; size: NA; D: NA; CDR3: CASSRGNTGELFF; DNA: TGTGCCAGTAGCCGGGGTAACACCGGGGAGCTGTTTTTT
V: TRBV5-6; J: TRBJ2-7; size: NA; D: TRBD1; CDR3: CASSFVGQYEQYF; DNA: TGTGCCAGCAGCTTCGTGGGACAGTACGAGCAGTACTTC
V: TRBV29-1; J: TRBJ1-2; size: NA; D: NA; CDR3: CSVDRNYGYTF; DNA: TGCAGCGTTGACAGGAACTATGGCTACACCTTC
V: TRBV15; J: TRBJ2-5; size: NA; D: NA; CDR3: CATRSKVLGETQYF; DNA: TGTGCCACCAGGTCGAAGGTGCTCGGGGAGACCCAGTACTTC
V: TRBV7-6; J: TRBJ2-3; size: NA; D: NA; CDR3: CASSLQGQVTDTQYF; DNA: TGTGCCAGCAGCCTACAAGGGCAGGTTACAGATACGCAGTATTTT
V: TRBV11-1; J: TRBJ1-1; size: once; D: NA; CDR3: CASSRAEKTEAFF; DNA: TGTGCCAGCAGCCGGGCTGAGAAGACTGAAGCTTTCTTT
V: TRBV5-1; J: TRBJ2-5; size: NA; D: TRBD1; CDR3: CASSLAAGGKETQYF; DNA: TGCGCCAGCAGCTTGGCGGCAGGGGGAAAAGAGACCCAGTACTTC
V: TRBV5-1; J: TRBJ2-1; size: NA; D: NA; CDR3: CASSLWGFDTGNEQFF; DNA: TGCGCCAGCAGCTTGTGGGGTTTCGACACAGGCAATGAGCAGTTCTTC
V: TRBV4-3; J: TRBJ1-2; size: many; D: TRBD1; CDR3: CASSQGRDRVGGYTF; DNA: TGCGCCAGCAGCCAAGGCCGGGACAGGGTTGGCGGCTACACCTTC
V: TRBV7-8; J: TRBJ2-1; size: few; D: NA; CDR3: CASSFRDFYNEQFF; DNA: TGTGCCAGCAGCTTCCGGGACTTCTACAATGAGCAGTTCTTC
V: TRBV7-2; J: TRBJ1-2; size: NA; D: NA; CDR3: CASSSGQSYGGYTF; DNA: TGTGCCAGCAGCTCAGGCCAGAGTTACGGCGGCTACACCTTC
V: TRBV29-1; J: TRBJ2-3; size: NA; D: NA; CDR3: CSLRFGANTQYF; DNA: TGCAGCCTTCGATTCGGGGCGAATACGCAGTATTTT
V: TRBV5-1; J: TRBJ2-5; size: NA; D: NA; CDR3: CASSLDLETQYF; DNA: TGCGCCAGCAGCTTGGATTTAGAGACCCAGTACTTC
V: TRBV29-1; J: TRBJ2-3; size: NA; D: NA; CDR3: CSVDRENKDTQYF; DNA: TGCAGCGTTGACAGGGAGAACAAAGATACGCAGTATTTT
V: TRBV29-1; J: TRBJ1-4; size: once; D: NA; CDR3: CSVGQANEKLFF; DNA: TGCAGCGTGGGACAAGCTAATGAAAAACTGTTTTTT